The present T cell receptor beta chain was sequenced within a study of blood T cells in healthy people across ages. Germline-derived CDR1 and CDR2 are SGHRS and YFSETQ. The CDR3 sequence is 13 residues long. V shed 4 bases, J shed 5 bases, and the junction held 3 bases outside the gene matches. Using a J-beta primer mix together with a sample-barcoded 5' primer, a second PCR was run for about 6 to 11 cycles. TCRdb independently ran MiXCR on the 5' RACE reads; one entry per CDR3 protein. Here the sample spans around 800,000 distinct CDR3 sequences, roughly 50% being singletons. Sample: blood. The chain has TRBV5-1 and TRBJ2-1, with 7 bases identical to TRBD1. The clonotype originates from a man older than 75 in good health. CDR3 coding DNA: TGCGCCAGCAGCGGGACAGTGAACAATGAGCAGTTCTTC. Its translation: CASSGTVNNEQFF.